These 30 T cell receptor beta chains came from one sample sequenced in a study of T cell changes during pregnancy in multiple sclerosis. Assay used: immunoSEQ multiplex PCR; TCRdb lists only in-frame clones, some missing. Here the sample spans 60,000 or so clones, roughly 91% being singletons. The sequencing here drew on peripheral blood, taken before pregnancy. Receptors originate from a female donor with multiple sclerosis, enrolled in a pregnancy study.

V usage is TRBV19 and J usage is TRBJ1-2, with D perhaps matching TRBD1 (5 bases). The ends were cut back, 7 bases at V and 2 bases at J, with 8 bases in the middle. The CDR3 has 12 amino acids. From germline, CDR1 is LNHDA and CDR2 SQIVND (reference sequence). CDR3 loop: CASKRQNYGYTF. DNA for the CDR3: TGTGCCAGTAAGAGACAGAACTATGGCTACACCTTC.

The chain is built from TRBV9 and TRBJ1-1; D is undetermined. Germline V gives CDR1 SGDLS, CDR2 YYNGEE. The V end was cut by 3 bases, the J end by 9 bases, with 15 bases between. The CDR3 runs to 13 residues. The CDR3 loop is CASSAIGSLQAFF. Here the CDR3 DNA reads TGTGCCAGCAGCGCCATCGGGAGCTTACAAGCTTTCTTT.

This chain connects TRBV5-4 to TRBJ2-1, with D possibly TRBD2 on 5 matching bases. This CDR3 contains 11 residues. From germline, CDR1 is SGHNT and CDR2 YYREEE (reference sequence). With 3 bases removed from V and 9 bases from J, the gap between germline ends came to 7 bases. The CDR3 nucleotides are TGTGCCAGCAGCTCCGCGGGTGAGCAGTTCTTC. Its translation: CASSSAGEQFF.

The rearrangement joins TRBV5-4 to TRBJ2-1, with D perhaps matching TRBD2 (7 bases). V was cut by 4 bases and J by 7 bases, with 15 bases left in between. The CDR3 extends over 14 amino acids. Germline V gene sequence: CDR1 SGHNT, CDR2 YYREEE (reference sequence). The CDR3 sequence: CASSLGGARNEQFF. In DNA, the CDR3 is TGTGCCAGCAGCCTAGGGGGGGCCCGGAATGAGCAGTTCTTC. The full variable domain, with the rest looked up from reference TRBV5-4 and TRBJ2-1, is ETGVTQSPTHLIKTRGQQVTLRCSSQSGHNTVSWYQQALGQGPQFIFQYYREEENGRGNFPPRFSGLQFPNYSSELNVNALELDDSALYLCASSLGGARNEQFFGPGTRLTVL.

The rearrangement joins TRBV6-4 to TRBJ1-4; 12 bases match TRBD1. With V trimmed by 5 bases and J by 4 bases, 5 bases remained unmatched. The CDR3 is 16 amino acids. The V gene's germline CDR1 is MRHNA and CDR2 SNTAGT. CDR3 in amino acids: CASSPGTGGGNEKLFF. The CDR3 bases are TGTGCCAGCAGTCCCGGGACAGGGGGCGGTAATGAAAAACTGTTTTTT.

The table lists this clone with a count of one. This chain uses TRBV25-1 with TRBJ1-2, with D uncertain. The ends were cut back, 5 bases at V and 8 bases at J, with 18 bases in the middle. There are 14 residues in the CDR3. Looked up from germline, CDR1 is MGHDK and CDR2 is SYGVNS. The DNA for the CDR3 is TGTGCCAGCAGTCAGTCGGGTGTTTATTTAGGCTACACCTTC. Amino acid sequence: CASSQSGVYLGYTF.

This clone was counted only a few times. The V gene is TRBV5-3, the J gene TRBJ2-7; 7 bases match TRBD2. TRBV5-3 is known as an ORF, though its function is uncertain. Trimming cost V 1 base and J 4 bases; bases outside gene matches: 5. The CDR3 runs 14 residues. CDR3 loop: CARSLFPGGYEQYF. CDR3 sequence (DNA): TGTGCCAGAAGCTTGTTTCCGGGGGGTTACGAGCAGTACTTC.

CDR3 DNA sequence: TGTGCCAGCAGCATTGGGGGGGCGGGGGGCCTCACAGATACGCAGTATTTT. Translating gives CASSIGGAGGLTDTQYF. V and J are TRBV5-6 and TRBJ2-3; 8 nucleotides align to TRBD2. V lost 4 bases, J lost 2 bases, and 12 bases stayed unmatched. The germline V gene encodes CDR1 SGHDT and CDR2 YYEEEE. The length of the CDR3 is 17 residues.

V gene TRBV10-1 combines with J gene TRBJ2-4, with 10 bases matching TRBD1. V was pared by 3 bases and J by 1 base, with 6 bases of the junction left unmatched. This CDR3 has 17 amino acids. Germline V gene data show CDR1 as WNHNN and CDR2 as SYGVQD (reference sequence). CDR3 coding DNA: TGCGCCAGCAGTGACGGGACAGGGGCGGTTGCCAAAAACATTCAGTACTTC. It specifies CASSDGTGAVAKNIQYF.

The chain joins TRBV6-1 to TRBJ1-6, with D possibly TRBD1 on 6 matching bases. This CDR3 contains 16 residues. The V end lost 4 bases, the J end lost 6 bases, and 16 bases lay between the germline ends. Germline CDR1 MNHNS, CDR2 SASEGT. The CDR3 DNA reads as TGTGCCAGCAGTGGGGAGGGGGGCTTATCTAATTCACCCCTCCACTTT. It is translated as CASSGEGGLSNSPLHF.

The chain carries TRBV19 and TRBJ1-5, with D possibly matching TRBD1 (5 bases). Germline V gene data show CDR1 as LNHDA and CDR2 as SQIVND (reference sequence). Trimming took off 2 bases at V and 4 bases at J, with 9 bases between the two ends. This CDR3 is built from 14 residues. Written as DNA, the CDR3 is TGTGCCAGTAGTATAAGGGGTTCTAATCAGCCCCAGCATTTT. Amino acids: CASSIRGSNQPQHF.

V is TRBV4-3 and J is TRBJ1-2; the D gene is possibly TRBD1 (6 bases). The CDR3 length is 13 residues. Germline V lookup: CDR1 LGHNA, CDR2 YSLEER. V dropped 4 bases and J dropped 2 bases, with 8 bases sitting between them. CDR3 nucleotide sequence: TGCGCCAGCAGCCCCACAGGGAACTATGGCTACACCTTC. Amino acid sequence: CASSPTGNYGYTF.

The CDR3 loop is CASSFRGGLDEQYF. The DNA for the CDR3 is TGTGCCAGCAGTTTCCGGGGGGGCCTGGACGAGCAGTACTTC. The V call is TRBV27, the J call TRBJ2-7, with 8 bases identical to TRBD2. Germline trimming cut 3 bases from V and 5 bases from J; bases unmatched to any gene: 6. This CDR3 has 14 residues. The germline CDR1 and CDR2 sequences are MNHEY and SMNVEV (reference sequence).

V and J are TRBV4-3 and TRBJ2-1; 11 bases line up with TRBD2. CDR1 is LGHNA and CDR2 is YSLEER in the germline V gene. The CDR3 is made up of 20 amino acids. The trim removed 1 base at V and 7 bases at J, leaving 18 bases unmatched. CDR3 region: CASSQGGVAGGSSDGNEQFF. For the CDR3, the DNA is TGCGCCAGCAGCCAAGGCGGGGTAGCGGGGGGGAGCTCGGATGGGAATGAGCAGTTCTTC.

The chain uses TRBV15 and TRBJ2-1; 14 nucleotides align to TRBD2. From germline, CDR1 is LNHNV and CDR2 YYDKDF (reference sequence). This CDR3 contains 19 residues. V shed 5 bases, J shed 1 base, and the junction held 10 bases outside the gene matches. Here the CDR3 reads CATSRSGTSGGLSYNEQFF. Here the CDR3 DNA reads TGTGCCACCAGCCGCTCCGGGACTAGCGGGGGCCTATCCTACAATGAGCAGTTCTTC.

The chain links TRBV7-8 to TRBJ1-1; D ambiguous. The CDR3 covers 13 residues. The V end lost 4 bases, the J end lost 1 base, and 7 bases lay between the germline ends. Germline V gene sequence: CDR1 SGHVS, CDR2 FQNEAQ. CDR3 loop: CASSSYKNTEAFF. CDR3 sequence (DNA): TGTGCCAGCAGCTCTTACAAGAACACTGAAGCTTTCTTT.

This rearrangement joins TRBV25-1 to TRBJ1-1, with a possible D match to TRBD1 (5 bases). This CDR3 has 14 amino acids. With 5 bases removed from V and 1 base from J, the gap between germline ends came to 11 bases. Looked up from germline, CDR1 is MGHDK and CDR2 is SYGVNS. Here the CDR3 DNA reads TGTGCCAGCAGTTATGACAGCACGAACACTGAAGCTTTCTTT. Protein product: CASSYDSTNTEAFF.

The chain has TRBV5-1 and TRBJ2-2, with TRBD2 matching 7 bases. The CDR3 contains 15 residues. Germline V lookup: CDR1 SGHRS, CDR2 YFSETQ. Losses at the gene ends were 6 bases for V and 3 bases for J; bases not matched to a gene: 8. The chain's CDR3 is CASTTGTTHTGELFF. The CDR3 DNA is TGCGCCAGCACAACCGGGACTACCCACACCGGGGAGCTGTTTTTT.

CDR3: CASSLVPLYQETQYF. The CDR3 DNA is TGCGCCAGCAGCTTGGTTCCCCTGTACCAAGAGACCCAGTACTTC. V and J are TRBV5-1 and TRBJ2-5, with unresolved D. Germline values: CDR1 SGHRS, CDR2 YFSETQ. V was pared by 0 bases and J by 0 bases, with 9 bases between. The length of the CDR3 is 15 residues. Complete variable domain (other parts from reference TRBV5-1 and TRBJ2-5): KAGVTQTPRYLIKTRGQQVTLSCSPISGHRSVSWYQQTPGQGLQFLFEYFSETQRNKGNFPGRFSGRQFSNSRSEMNVSTLELGDSALYLCASSLVPLYQETQYFGPGTRLLVL.

The chain links TRBV7-9 to TRBJ1-2; D is undetermined. Germline CDR1 reads SEHNR; CDR2 reads FQNEAQ (reference sequence). Between the trimmed V and J ends, which lost 1 base and 4 bases, there was a span of 13 bases. This CDR3 contains 15 residues. The CDR3 sequence: CASSLEPGGAYGYTF. Here the CDR3 DNA reads TGTGCCAGCAGCTTAGAGCCCGGCGGAGCCTATGGCTACACCTTC.

V is TRBV9 and J is TRBJ2-7, with 13 bases matching TRBD2. CDR1 is SGDLS and CDR2 is YYNGEE in the germline V gene. CDR3 length: 15 residues. The junction had 5 bases not matched to a gene; V was cut back by 2 bases and J by 6 bases. CDR3 sequence reads: CASSVGLAGSFEQYF. For the CDR3, the DNA is TGTGCCAGCAGCGTGGGACTAGCGGGGTCTTTCGAGCAGTACTTC.

The rearrangement uses TRBV7-2 and TRBJ2-3; 8 positions agree with TRBD2. There are 15 residues in the CDR3. CDR1 is SGHTA, CDR2 FQGNSA, per germline. The V gene end was trimmed by 1 base and the J gene end by 4 bases; junction bases not matched to a gene: 4. The CDR3 nucleotides read TGTGCCAGCAGCTTAGGCGGGGGGCGCCCAGATACGCAGTATTTT. This codes for CASSLGGGRPDTQYF.

This clone was recorded once. V usage is TRBV27 and J usage is TRBJ1-5; D is unclear. This CDR3 has 14 residues. The germline V gene has CDR1 MNHEY and CDR2 SMNVEV (reference sequence). V shed 6 bases and J shed 3 bases, with 12 bases lying between them. The CDR3 bases are TGTGCCAGCAGCCCACGAGTAGCCAATCAGCCCCAGCATTTT. It specifies CASSPRVANQPQHF.

A remark on this clone: This CDR3 is also generated by other DNA sequences in the sample. The chain combines TRBV6-5 with TRBJ2-2, with D uncertain. V lost 2 bases and J lost 8, with 3 bases in between. Germline loops: CDR1 MNHEY, CDR2 SVGAGI. The CDR3 length is 11 residues. CDR3 protein: CASSYLGELFF. The DNA for the CDR3 is TGTGCCAGCAGTTACCTAGGGGAGCTGTTTTTT.

This chain joins TRBV7-2 and TRBJ2-2, with D possibly matching TRBD1 (5 bases). The CDR3 runs 17 residues. Per the germline V gene, CDR1 is SGHTA and CDR2 is FQGNSA. With 1 base removed from V and 1 base from J, the gap between germline ends came to 13 bases. CDR3 region: CASSLGTDTLNTGELFF. CDR3 DNA sequence: TGTGCCAGCAGCTTAGGTACGGACACACTGAACACCGGGGAGCTGTTTTTT.

The V and J genes are TRBV5-5 and TRBJ2-5; possible D gene TRBD2, 5 bases. The CDR3 covers 13 residues. The ends were cut back, 4 bases at V and 0 bases at J, with 7 bases in the middle. Looked up from germline, CDR1 is SGHKS and CDR2 is YYEKEE (reference sequence). The CDR3: CASSLTNQETQYF. DNA of the CDR3: TGTGCCAGCAGCCTGACTAACCAAGAGACCCAGTACTTC.

The chain recombines TRBV6-5 with TRBJ1-3; 7 bases agree with TRBD1. V shed 5 bases, J shed 3 bases, and the junction held 4 bases outside the gene matches. Germline V gene sequence: CDR1 MNHEY, CDR2 SVGAGI. The CDR3 contains 14 residues. The CDR3 here is CASSLTGLGNTIYF. The CDR3 DNA sequence: TGTGCCAGCAGTCTGACAGGGCTTGGAAACACCATATATTTT.

The chain couples TRBV30 to TRBJ1-2; maybe TRBD1 (6 bases). Deletions cut 3 bases from V and 4 bases from J, with 18 bases between. The CDR3 spans 15 residues. Germline V gene lookup returns CDR1 GTSNPN and CDR2 SVGIG (reference sequence). The CDR3 loop is CAWRSFGRGGYGYTF. CDR3 in DNA: TGTGCCTGGAGAAGTTTTGGCAGGGGCGGCTATGGCTACACCTTC. Based on the CDR3 plus reference TRBV30 and TRBJ1-2, the full variable domain is SQTIHQWPATLVQPVGSPLSLECTVEGTSNPNLYWYRQAAGRGLQLLFYSVGIGQISSEVPQNLSASRPQDRQFILSSKKLLLSDSGFYLCAWRSFGRGGYGYTFGSGTRLTVV.

CDR3 sequence: CATAGGASYNEQFF. For the CDR3, the DNA is TGTGCCACCGCGGGGGGTGCATCCTACAATGAGCAGTTCTTC. The V call is TRBV6-1, the J call TRBJ2-1, with 8 bases that match TRBD2. The ends lost 10 bases at V and 1 base at J; junction bases unmatched: 6. The germline V gene has CDR1 MNHNS and CDR2 SASEGT. The CDR3 consists of 14 residues.

The rearrangement joins TRBV6-5 to TRBJ1-5, with 9 nucleotides matching TRBD1. The V segment lost 4 bases and the J segment 7 bases; nucleotides outside the gene matches: 5. Looked up from germline, CDR1 is MNHEY and CDR2 is SVGAGI. CDR3 length: 14 residues. CDR3 bases: TGTGCCAGCAGTTCGACAGGGGGTCTACAGCCCCAGCATTTT. Translating gives CASSSTGGLQPQHF.